This entry is about one TCR beta chain. Its antigen is currently unknown. The definition of stable Graves' hyperthyroidism was no ophthalmopathy progression within 18 months. Hyperthyroidism patients were newly diagnosed, had disease duration under 2 months, and were aged 18 to 65 years. The investigators amplified TCR beta CDR3 regions from RNA transcripts. The study used the HTBI primer set for a first-round RT-PCR of the TCR CDR3. TCRdb used MiXCR to reprocess the multiplex PCR reads, holding one entry per CDR3 protein. This table holds roughly 660,000 distinct CDR3 sequences, approximately 15% found once. This sample was included in a study of T cells in Graves' hyperthyroidism and ophthalmopathy. Study-level results: Most expanded thyroid clonotypes above 0.001 also appeared in blood. Ophthalmopathy and stable hyperthyroidism were separated by a 13 V-J model.

Per germline, CDR1 MDHEN and CDR2 SYDVKM. The CDR3 is 18 residues long. V shed 6 bases and J 7 bases; nucleotides not matched to a gene: 18. The sample consisted of blood. This TCR was recovered from a man aged 45-65 years with Graves' hyperthyroidism. The J gene is TRBJ1-2, the V gene TRBV28; 12 bases align to TRBD1. CDR3 nucleotides: TGTGCCAGCAGCCAATTCCCGGGACAGGGGGCCTTCTTGGGTGGCTACACCTTC. Its protein is CASSQFPGQGAFLGGYTF.